This is a list of T cell receptor beta chains from one sample in a study of blood T cell repertoires in COVID-19. The assay was immunoSEQ multiplex PCR, and TCRdb's table has in-frame clones only and misses some. The sample has about 200,000 clones; approximately 88% are singletons. Sequencing was done on a sample of peripheral blood. The receptors here all came from a man aged 55-75 years who had recovered from COVID-19. Each CDR3 is given with its conserved first and last residue. D genes are given only for firm matches. Clone size is given for some rows only: seen once, a few or many times, or a class if the clone is expanded.

>.|TRBJ2-1|TRBV6-4|.
TGTGCCAGCAGTGTGGAGGTTAGCGGCAATGAGCAGTTCTTC
CASSVEVSGNEQFF
>.|TRBJ2-1|TRBV18|.
TGTGCCAGCTCACCGCTGGGCTCCAGCAATGAGCAGTTCTTC
CASSPLGSSNEQFF
>.|TRBJ2-7|TRBV7-2|TRBD1
TGTGCCAGCAGCTTAGGGACAGGGCTCAACGAGCAGTACTTC
CASSLGTGLNEQYF
>.|TRBJ2-2|TRBV3-1/TRBV3-2|.
TGTGCCAGCAGCCAAGAACTAGTCCCCGGGGAGCTGTTTTTT
CASSQELVPGELFF
>.|TRBJ2-6|TRBV6-2/TRBV6-3|TRBD2
TGTGCCAGCAGTTACGAGCTAGCGGGGGGCCGATACTCTGGGGCCAACGTCCTGACTTTC
CASSYELAGGRYSGANVLTF
>.|TRBJ1-1|TRBV6-1|.
TGTGCCAGCAGTGAATGGGGGGGGGACACTGAAGCTTTCTTT
CASSEWGGDTEAFF
>once|TRBJ2-3|TRBV27|TRBD2
TGTGCCAGCAGGCTGACTAGCGGGAGGTCAGATACGCAGTATTTT
CASRLTSGRSDTQYF
>.|TRBJ1-1|TRBV4-3|TRBD1
TGCGCCAGCAGCCAAGGGACAGGGAGGGACACTGAAGCTTTCTTT
CASSQGTGRDTEAFF
>.|TRBJ2-7|TRBV5-1|.
TGCGCCAGCAGCTCAGATCCAGGGTCCTACGAGCAGTACTTC
CASSSDPGSYEQYF
>.|TRBJ2-5|TRBV19|TRBD1
TGTGCCAGTAAGAAGGGACAGGGCGGTGGGGAAGAGACCCAGTACTTC
CASKKGQGGGEETQYF
>once|TRBJ1-5|TRBV19|TRBD1
TGTGCCAGTAGCCCGGCAGGGGGCCGTCAGCCCCAGCATTTT
CASSPAGGRQPQHF
>.|TRBJ2-7|TRBV3-1/TRBV3-2|.
TGTGCCAGCAGCCAAGATGCGGCGGGCTACGAGCAGTACTTC
CASSQDAAGYEQYF
>.|TRBJ1-4|TRBV18|.
TGTGCCAGCTCTCGAGGGCCCCCAACAGGGACCGAAAAACTGTTTTTT
CASSRGPPTGTEKLFF
>.|TRBJ2-5|TRBV21-1|.
TGTGCCAGCAGCAAAGCCTCTTTCGACAGGTCCCCCCAAGAGACCCAGTACTTC
CASSKASFDRSPQETQYF
>.|TRBJ1-5|TRBV18|.
TGTGCCAGCTCACCGGGGAGGGGAAATCAGCCCCAGCATTTT
CASSPGRGNQPQHF
>.|TRBJ1-3|TRBV5-1|TRBD1
TGCGCCAGCAGTCAAGGACAGGCCGGGGGCACCATATATTTT
CASSQGQAGGTIYF
>.|TRBJ1-2|TRBV27|TRBD1
TGTGCCAGCAGTTCCGGGACTCAGGGGGGAGGCTACACCTTC
CASSSGTQGGGYTF
>.|TRBJ1-5|TRBV19|TRBD1
TGTGCCAGTAGTCATAAGGACAGGGGCGATCAGCCCCAGCATTTT
CASSHKDRGDQPQHF
>.|TRBJ1-2|TRBV11-3|TRBD1
TGTGCCAGCAGCGGGGACAGGGGCGATGGCTACACCTTC
CASSGDRGDGYTF
>.|TRBJ2-5|TRBV7-3|TRBD2
TGTGCCAGCAGCTTACTTAGTAGCGGGATGGAGACCCAGTACTTC
CASSLLSSGMETQYF
>.|TRBJ2-1|TRBV6-1|TRBD2
TGTGCCAGCAGTGTGGCCAGCGGGAGGGCCCAGAGCTCCTACAATGAGCAGTTCTTC
CASSVASGRAQSSYNEQFF
>.|TRBJ2-7|TRBV18|.
TGTGCCAGCTCACCGTCTCATCAACTCGAGCAGTACTTC
CASSPSHQLEQYF
>.|TRBJ1-3|TRBV28|.
TGTGCCAGCAGTTTACAGGCTCCTGGAAACACCATATATTTT
CASSLQAPGNTIYF
>.|TRBJ1-5|TRBV5-5|.
TGTGCCAGCAGCTTGGGGGGCCTGGGGCAGCCCCAGCATTTT
CASSLGGLGQPQHF
>.|TRBJ2-2|TRBV7-9|.
TGTGCCAGCAGCTTAGCCGCTAGAACCAACACCGGGGAGCTGTTTTTT
CASSLAARTNTGELFF
>many|TRBJ2-3|TRBV6-5|TRBD2
TGTGCCAGCAGTCCGCTCTACGGGGGGACGCAGTATTTT
CASSPLYGGTQYF
>once|TRBJ1-5|TRBV19|.
TGTGCCAGTAGTACCGACAGCAGTCGTCAGCCCCAGCATTTT
CASSTDSSRQPQHF
>.|TRBJ2-7|TRBV4-1|.
TGCGCCAGCAGCCAAGCCCCTACAGCTGGTGAGCAGTACTTC
CASSQAPTAGEQYF
>.|TRBJ2-7|TRBV29-1|TRBD2
TGCAGCGTTGTACGGGAGGGCCTCGGAGAGCAGTACTTC
CSVVREGLGEQYF